This TCR beta chain came from a study of a mutant IDH1 vaccine in newly diagnosed glioma. Turning to the study itself: Former treatment meant radiotherapy, temozolomide, or both; the majority had gotten both.

Repertoires were generated with immunoSEQ multiplex PCR, while TCRdb's copy carries only in-frame clones and drops some. The sample contains roughly 38,000 clones, roughly 79% of which appear only once. Documented time point: week 23, last vaccination. In the vaccine, a single dose held 300 ug of the mutant IDH1 20-mer peptide, along with topical imiquimod. A note on this clone: Its target is unknown.

This clonotype originated in a woman aged 40 to 50 with glioma. Some clones in this sample may be carry-over from other donors' samples. Sequences were derived from PBMCs, sampled from a glioma patient whose treatment included an IDH1 peptide vaccine.

The CDR3 spells CASSLVGSYNEQFF. In DNA, the CDR3 is TGTGCCAGCAGTTTGGTAGGCTCCTACAATGAGCAGTTCTTC. This chain joins TRBV6-5 and TRBJ2-1; the D is unclear. The CDR3 is made up of 14 amino acids. Germline CDR1 MNHEY, CDR2 SVGAGI. The V and J ends lost 4 bases and 0 bases respectively, with 7 bases between them.